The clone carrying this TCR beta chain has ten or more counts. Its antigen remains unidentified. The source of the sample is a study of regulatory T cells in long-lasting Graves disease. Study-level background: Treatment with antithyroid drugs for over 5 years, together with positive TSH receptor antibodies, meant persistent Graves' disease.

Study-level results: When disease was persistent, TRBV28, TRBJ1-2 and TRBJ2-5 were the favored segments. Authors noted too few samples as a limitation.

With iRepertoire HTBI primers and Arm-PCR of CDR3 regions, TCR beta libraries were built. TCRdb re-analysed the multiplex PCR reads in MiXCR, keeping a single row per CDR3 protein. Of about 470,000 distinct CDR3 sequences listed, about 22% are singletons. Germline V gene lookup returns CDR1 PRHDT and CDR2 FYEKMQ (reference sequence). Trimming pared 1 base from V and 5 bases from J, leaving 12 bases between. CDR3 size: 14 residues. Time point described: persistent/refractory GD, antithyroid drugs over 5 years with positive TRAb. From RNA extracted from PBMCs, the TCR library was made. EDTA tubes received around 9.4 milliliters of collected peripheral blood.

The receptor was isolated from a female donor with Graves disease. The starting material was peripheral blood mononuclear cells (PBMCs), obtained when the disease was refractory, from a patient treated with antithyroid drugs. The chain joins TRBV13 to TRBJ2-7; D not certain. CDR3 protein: CASSLAVMGDEQYF. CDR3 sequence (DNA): TGTGCCAGCAGCTTAGCTGTGATGGGCGACGAGCAGTACTTC.